This T cell receptor beta chain derives from a study of blood T cell repertoires in COVID-19. At the level of the study: The United States, Italy and Spain supplied acute and convalescent COVID-19 samples. Sources were T cells, B-cell-depleted T cells, or PBMCs; the material itself was cDNA or gDNA.

The authors' processing: Estimation of nucleated cell counts relied on the amplification of reference gene primers. Sequencing was performed with immunoSEQ multiplex PCR; in TCRdb, only in-frame clones are kept and a portion is missing. That table is the source of V, J and clone size, and D and trimming were worked out from the DNA. The sample includes just under 150,000 clones, around 90% of them seen just once. Germline CDR1 reads LNHNV; CDR2 reads YYDKDF (reference sequence). This CDR3 spans 16 amino acids. Trimming removed 0 bases from V and 7 bases from J, with 16 bases in between. The sequenced material came from peripheral blood. The TCR comes from a human donor in a cohort sampled during active COVID-19. The rearrangement uses TRBV15 and TRBJ1-5; D is perhaps TRBD1 (6 bases). This CDR3 reads CATSRERGREEQPQHF. The CDR3 region has the DNA TGTGCCACCAGCAGAGAGCGGGGGCGCGAGGAACAGCCCCAGCATTTT.